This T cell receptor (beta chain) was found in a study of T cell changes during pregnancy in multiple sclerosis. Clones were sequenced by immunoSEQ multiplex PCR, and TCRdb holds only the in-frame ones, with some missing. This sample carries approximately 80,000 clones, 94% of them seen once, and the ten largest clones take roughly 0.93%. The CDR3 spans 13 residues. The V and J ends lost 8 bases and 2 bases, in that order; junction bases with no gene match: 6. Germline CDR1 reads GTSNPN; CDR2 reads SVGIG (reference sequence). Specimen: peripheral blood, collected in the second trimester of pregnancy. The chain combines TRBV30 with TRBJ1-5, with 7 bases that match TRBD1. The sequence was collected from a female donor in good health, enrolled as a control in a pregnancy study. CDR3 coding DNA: TGTGCCCTGTGGACAGGCGGCAATCAGCCCCAGCATTTT. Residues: CALWTGGNQPQHF.